This entry lists 6 T cell receptor beta chains sequenced from one sample in a study of T cells expressing NK-cell markers (TCRdb year 2020). Receptor libraries were prepared by 5' RACE. Reads for this sample came from an Illumina HiSeq 2000. The reads underwent TCRdb reprocessing, giving one record for each CDR3 protein sequence and no DNA. The table of this sample itemizes about half a million distinct CDR3 sequences. Around 1.4% of the sample goes to the ten largest clones. The sample was blood T cells: a sorted CD56 or NKG2C T cell subset, CD4+ or CD8+ T cells, or bulk PBMC T cells (not recorded which). These receptors all stem from a woman in her forties or fifties in good health. Donor details come from another sample of the same person, matched by shared clones.

The chain is built from TRBV18 and TRBJ1-1. Germline V gene data show CDR1 as KGHSH and CDR2 as LQKENI. The CDR3 is 15 residues long. The chain's CDR3 is CASSTPERPSLEAFF.

The rearrangement joins TRBV20-1 to TRBJ1-1. Germline lookup yields CDR1 DFQATT and CDR2 SNEGSKA (reference sequence). This CDR3 is built from 14 residues. The CDR3 reads CSAAKDGMNTEAFF.

The chain couples TRBV6-1 to TRBJ1-1; TCRdb names TRBD1, which stays unverified in the absence of DNA. CDR1 and CDR2 from the germline V gene are MNHNS and SASEGT. The CDR3 runs 14 residues. The CDR3 sequence: CASKFLGLNTEAFF.

The V and J genes are TRBV12-3 or TRBV12-4 and TRBJ2-5; TCRdb's assignment of TRBD2 cannot be checked, as there is no DNA. The CDR3 runs 14 residues. This chain's CDR3 is CASSRTSLTETQYF.

The chain uses TRBV4-1 and TRBJ2-3; the D call of TRBD2 rests on TCRdb alone, since no DNA is present to check it. This CDR3 comprises 16 residues. Germline V lookup: CDR1 MGHRA, CDR2 YSYEKL. CDR3 amino acids: CASSQGRASRADTQYF.

The V gene is TRBV6-2 or TRBV6-3, the J gene TRBJ2-7; TCRdb's D gene call, TRBD2, goes unchecked for lack of DNA. This CDR3 is built from 15 residues. CDR1 MNHEY and CDR2 SVGEGT come from the germline V gene. CDR3 amino acids: CASSNPSGSSYEQYF.